Below, one TCR beta chain is given with its context. The repertoire was sequenced with immunoSEQ multiplex PCR; TCRdb's copy has only in-frame clones and lacks some. This table holds millions of clones, approximately 90% found once. This sample is drawn from a study of shared clonotypes between healthy human individuals. The sequenced sample was naive CD4+ T cells sorted from blood. Specified subset: CD45RA+ positively selected. The sequence came from a man aged 18-30 years in good health.

Here the CDR3 reads CASKETGRDTIYF. The DNA for the CDR3 is TGTGCCAGTAAGGAGACAGGACGGGACACCATATATTTT. V is TRBV19 and J is TRBJ1-3, with D possibly matching TRBD1 (6 bases). Trimming shortened V by 7 bases and J by 8 bases, and 15 bases separated the two germline ends. CDR1 and CDR2 (germline): LNHDA, SQIVND (reference sequence). The CDR3 extends over 13 amino acids.